The following is a TCR gamma chain sequence with its context. Antigen: not known. TCRdb reanalysed the PCR reads with CATT. Of about 3,900 gamma-chain clones listed, approximately 15% are singletons. The source of the sample is a study of human gamma delta and Vdelta1 T cells. Regarding the study as a whole: Delta One T cells were reportedly polyclonal and broadly cytotoxic against acute myeloid leukemia.

V lost 0 bases to trimming and J lost 4 bases; unmatched junction nucleotides: 9. This CDR3 has 15 residues. Germline lookup yields CDR1 VTNTFY and CDR2 YDVSTARD (reference sequence). V usage is TRGV3 and J usage is TRGJ1 or TRGJ2. Sequencing used Vdelta1 gamma-delta T cells from blood grown in culture (DOT cells). The receptor was derived from a human donor in good health. CDR3 residues: CATWDRPEDYYKKLF. In nucleotides, the CDR3 is TGTGCCACCTGGGACAGGCCAGAGGACTATTATAAGAAACTCTTT.